This T cell receptor (beta chain) appears in the sequencing data of a study of blood T cell repertoires in COVID-19. Study summary: From the United States, Italy and Spain came samples of acute and convalescent COVID-19. Sources were T cells, B-cell-depleted T cells, or PBMCs; the material itself was cDNA or gDNA.

As originally analysed: Amplifying reference gene primers gave estimates of nucleated cell counts. Some clones are missing from TCRdb's copy, which holds only in-frame ones; the method was immunoSEQ multiplex PCR. V, J and clone size are taken as reported in that table, and D and trimming were inferred from the DNA itself. Of roughly 280,000 clones listed, 86% were seen once; the top ten hold almost 2%. CDR3 length equals 14 residues. Germline values: CDR1 LNHDA, CDR2 SQIVND (reference sequence). The ends were cut back, 3 bases at V and 3 bases at J, with 11 bases in the middle. Sequenced input: peripheral blood. The chain is built from TRBV19 and TRBJ1-1; D uncertain. This receptor was obtained from a man aged 25-40 years with active or convalescent COVID-19. The DNA for the CDR3 is TGTGCCAGTAGTATTCGCGGGGAGTACACTGAAGCTTTCTTT. Protein: CASSIRGEYTEAFF.